One sample yielded the 6 T cell receptor beta chains listed below, sequenced in a study of CXCR3-negative and CXCR3-positive naive CD8 T cells. Libraries of TRB cDNA were made by 5' RACE and carried UMIs. Using the 5' RACE reads, TCRdb records one entry per CDR3 protein without DNA. With approximately 41,000 distinct CDR3 sequences in the sample, the ten largest clones hold roughly 15%. What was sequenced was memory CD8+ T cells from blood. Source of these receptors: a human donor in good health. Some clones in this sample may be carry-over from other donors' samples.

This chain connects TRBV9 to TRBJ2-1; the TRBD1 assignment by TCRdb is unverifiable without DNA. This CDR3 spans 14 amino acids. Germline CDR1 is SGDLS and CDR2 is YYNGEE. This chain's CDR3 is CASSARQGNVEQFF.

The V and J genes are TRBV6-2 or TRBV6-3 and TRBJ2-5; TCRdb's D gene call, TRBD2, goes unchecked for lack of DNA. The germline CDR1 and CDR2 sequences are MNHEY and SVGEGT. This CDR3 is built from 16 residues. CDR3 sequence: CASSQETSPRGGTQYF.

The chain is built from TRBV4-2 and TRBJ1-5; the D call from TCRdb, TRBD1, cannot be confirmed without DNA. CDR1 is LGHNA, CDR2 YNFKEQ, per germline. This CDR3 region has 15 residues. This CDR3 is CASSQDPRGDQPQHF.

The chain joins TRBV29-1 to TRBJ1-1; without DNA, the TCRdb call of TRBD1 cannot be checked. The CDR3 covers 12 residues. The V gene's germline CDR1 is SQVTM and CDR2 ANQGSEA. CDR3 amino acids: CSAGGGSTEAFF.

The chain couples TRBV6-4 to TRBJ2-1; TCRdb's D gene call, TRBD2, goes unchecked for lack of DNA. The CDR3 totals 13 residues. Germline loops: CDR1 MRHNA, CDR2 SNTAGT. The CDR3: CASSDLPMGEQFF.

The chain employs TRBV10-3 and TRBJ2-1. There are 16 residues in the CDR3. Per germline, CDR1 ENHRY and CDR2 SYGVKD. CDR3 sequence: CAISEPAGLGYNEQFF.